The 21 T cell receptor beta chains reported below all come from one sample, sequenced in a study of shared clonotypes between healthy human individuals. Measured with immunoSEQ multiplex PCR; TCRdb has only the in-frame clones, and not every one. The sample comprises roughly 400,000 clones, 90% to 97% of which are singletons, and around 0.3% rests with the top ten. The sample comprised memory CD8+ T cells sorted from blood. As for subset: CD45RO+ cells pooled with CCR7-negative TemRA cells. These receptors all come from a man aged 30 to 39 in good health.

This rearrangement joins TRBV28 to TRBJ2-1; no firm D call. The CDR3 length is 13 residues. V lost 3 bases, J lost 6 bases, and 9 bases lay in between. Germline values: CDR1 MDHEN, CDR2 SYDVKM. The CDR3 DNA reads TGTGCCAGCAGTTTCGGATTCGGCAATGAGCAGTTCTTC. The encoded protein is CASSFGFGNEQFF.

This sequence joins TRBV27 and TRBJ2-7; 11 bases are a match to TRBD2. Germline-derived CDR1 and CDR2 are MNHEY and SMNVEV (reference sequence). Trimming cost V 7 bases and J 1 base; bases outside gene matches: 12. The CDR3 totals 17 residues. CDR3 nucleotides: TGTGCCAGCAAACCGGGGGAAGGACTAGCGGGTTCCTACGAGCAGTACTTC. Translation gives CASKPGEGLAGSYEQYF.

The rearrangement joins TRBV28 to TRBJ2-5, with 11 bases lining up with TRBD1. Trimming at V came to 3 bases and at J to 10 bases, leaving 4 bases not matched to a gene. Germline-derived CDR1 and CDR2 are MDHEN and SYDVKM. This CDR3 spans 13 amino acids. CDR3 nucleotides: TGTGCCAGCAGTTTTGGGGACAGGGGGGTCCAGTACTTC. Protein sequence: CASSFGDRGVQYF.

V gene TRBV21-1 combines with J gene TRBJ2-1. TRBV21-1 is given as a pseudogene. The length of the CDR3 is 12 residues. CDR3 region: CARDHSYNEQFF. The CDR3 coding sequence is TGTGCCAGGGACCACTCCTACAATGAGCAGTTCTTC.

The chain carries TRBV30 and TRBJ1-2; D ambiguous. This CDR3 is 12 amino acids long. The germline V gene encodes CDR1 GTSNPN and CDR2 SVGIG (reference sequence). Deletions cut 0 bases from V and 8 bases from J, with 10 bases between. The CDR3 coding sequence is TGTGCCTGGAGTGTAGCAGGCGGGGGCTACACCTTC. Translation: CAWSVAGGGYTF.

The chain combines TRBV7-9 with TRBJ1-1; tentatively, D is TRBD1 (5 bases). CDR1 and CDR2 from the germline V gene are SEHNR and FQNEAQ (reference sequence). Trimming took off 3 bases at V and 5 bases at J, with 13 bases between the two ends. The CDR3 sequence is 14 residues long. CDR3: CASSLGRAETEAFF. CDR3 bases: TGTGCCAGCAGCTTGGGCAGGGCGGAGACTGAAGCTTTCTTT.

The chain joins TRBV6-1 to TRBJ2-7, with 11 bases lining up with TRBD2. The ends lost 7 bases at V and 2 bases at J; junction bases unmatched: 1. The CDR3 runs to 13 residues. Germline V gene lookup returns CDR1 MNHNS and CDR2 SASEGT. The CDR3 protein is CASKTSGTYEQYF. As DNA, the CDR3 is TGTGCCAGCAAGACTAGCGGGACCTACGAGCAGTACTTC.

This clone showed up just a few times. The genes are TRBV27 and TRBJ1-5, with D unclear. Germline V gives CDR1 MNHEY, CDR2 SMNVEV (reference sequence). This CDR3 comprises 14 residues. V dropped 3 bases and J dropped 0 bases, with 6 bases sitting between them. This chain's CDR3 is CASSFGYSNQPQHF. Written as DNA, the CDR3 is TGTGCCAGCAGTTTTGGATATAGCAATCAGCCCCAGCATTTT.

This rearrangement joins TRBV7-2 to TRBJ1-2; 9 bases are shared with TRBD1. The germline CDR1 and CDR2 sequences are SGHTA and FQGNSA. This CDR3 is 13 amino acids long. With 3 bases clipped from V and 4 bases from J, the junction kept 0 bases outside the gene matches. CDR3 nucleotides: TGTGCCAGCAGCTTGACAGGGGGCTATGGCTACACCTTC. It specifies CASSLTGGYGYTF.

The chain combines TRBV6-1 with TRBJ2-1; 7 nucleotides agree with TRBD2. The V and J ends lost 3 bases and 2 bases, in that order; junction bases with no gene match: 4. This CDR3 comprises 15 residues. From germline, CDR1 is MNHNS and CDR2 SASEGT. Here the CDR3 DNA reads TGTGCCAGCAGTGATGGCGGGAGTCCCTACAATGAGCAGTTCTTC. It codes for CASSDGGSPYNEQFF.

CDR3 nucleotides: TGTGCCAGCAGCCAGACAGGACCTGGGCCCCAGCATTTT. Translated: CASSQTGPGPQHF. J is TRBJ1-5 and V is TRBV6-1, with D perhaps TRBD1 (6 bases). In germline, CDR1 is MNHNS, CDR2 SASEGT. The CDR3 runs 13 residues. Trimming took 6 bases from V and 9 from J, leaving 15 bases between them.

This clone came up once. The chain joins TRBV9 to TRBJ2-7, with D perhaps assigned TRBD1 or TRBD2 (5 bases each). Trimming removed 0 bases from V and 4 bases from J, with 11 bases in between. Per the germline V gene, CDR1 is SGDLS and CDR2 is YYNGEE. The CDR3 totals 14 residues. The CDR3 DNA sequence: TGTGCCAGCAGCGTAGGAGAAGGGGAGTACGAGCAGTACTTC. It is translated as CASSVGEGEYEQYF.

Written as DNA, the CDR3 is TGTGCCAGCAGTCCGAATAAGGTAGCGGGAGCATTTCTCTACGAGCAGTACTTC. This codes for CASSPNKVAGAFLYEQYF. The rearrangement joins TRBV7-8 to TRBJ2-7; 9 bases fit TRBD2. The CDR3 consists of 18 residues. With V trimmed by 6 bases and J by 3 bases, 18 bases remained unmatched. In germline, CDR1 is SGHVS, CDR2 FQNEAQ.

The chain links TRBV4-1 to TRBJ2-4, with D unclear. V was clipped by 3 bases and J by 7 bases, with 10 bases between them. This CDR3 is 13 amino acids long. Germline CDR1 reads MGHRA; CDR2 reads YSYEKL. The CDR3 nucleotides read TGCGCCAGCAGCCATGTCAAGGAGAACATTCAGTACTTC. It yields the protein CASSHVKENIQYF.

This chain joins TRBV5-1 and TRBJ2-7; TRBD1 might be the D (5 bases). The germline V gene has CDR1 SGHRS and CDR2 YFSETQ. V lost 8 bases and J 1 base, leaving 13 bases between the germline ends. This CDR3 comprises 13 residues. The CDR3 DNA reads as TGCGCCAGTTCAACAGGATTTTCCTACGAGCAGTACTTC. It codes for CASSTGFSYEQYF.

This clone was observed once. The chain recombines TRBV11-2 with TRBJ2-2, with 8 bases matching TRBD2. The CDR3 totals 17 residues. Germline assignment: CDR1 SGHAT and CDR2 FQNNGV. Germline trimming cut 1 base from V and 4 bases from J; bases unmatched to any gene: 8. CDR3 coding DNA: TGTGCCAGCAGCTTAGTTCGACCGGGAGGGGGCACCGGGGAGCTGTTTTTT. This sequence encodes CASSLVRPGGGTGELFF.

The chain has TRBV7-2 and TRBJ2-5; D not certain. CDR1 SGHTA and CDR2 FQGNSA come from the germline V gene. Deletions cut 2 bases from V and 4 bases from J, with 8 bases between. There are 13 residues in the CDR3. CDR3 sequence: CASSLWTGETQYF. As DNA, the CDR3 is TGTGCCAGCAGCTTATGGACGGGAGAGACCCAGTACTTC.

CDR3 amino acids: CASREQGRGYTF. The DNA of the CDR3 is TGTGCCAGCAGGGAACAGGGGCGAGGCTACACCTTC. The chain employs TRBV28 and TRBJ1-2; TRBD1 agrees at 7 bases. The germline gives CDR1 MDHEN, CDR2 SYDVKM. V gave up 6 bases and J gave up 8 bases; unmatched junction bases: 6. This CDR3 has 12 residues.

The gene calls are TRBV5-6 and TRBJ2-7, with TRBD1 as a possible D gene (5 bases). The V gene lost 0 bases and the J gene lost 3 bases, with 13 bases spanning the gap. Germline-derived CDR1 and CDR2 are SGHDT and YYEEEE. The CDR3 consists of 15 residues. The DNA of the CDR3 is TGTGCCAGCAGCTTGGCCAGGGCGGTTCTCTACGAGCAGTACTTC. It is translated as CASSLARAVLYEQYF.

Only one count was recorded for this clone. This chain uses TRBV11-2 with TRBJ2-5, with 8 bases fitting TRBD1. Germline loops: CDR1 SGHAT, CDR2 FQNNGV. The CDR3 sequence is 15 residues long. V lost 6 bases, J lost 4 bases, and 10 bases stayed unmatched. CDR3 sequence (DNA): TGTGCCAGCAGTACATATCAGGGGGCGGGAGAGACCCAGTACTTC. As protein: CASSTYQGAGETQYF.

The chain combines TRBV11-3 with TRBJ1-3, with D unclear. This CDR3 is 13 amino acids long. V was shortened by 3 bases and J by 0 bases, with 3 bases between the two germline ends. Per germline, CDR1 SGHNT and CDR2 YENEEA. This chain's CDR3 is CASSLDSGNTIYF. CDR3 bases: TGTGCCAGCAGCTTGGACTCTGGAAACACCATATATTTT.